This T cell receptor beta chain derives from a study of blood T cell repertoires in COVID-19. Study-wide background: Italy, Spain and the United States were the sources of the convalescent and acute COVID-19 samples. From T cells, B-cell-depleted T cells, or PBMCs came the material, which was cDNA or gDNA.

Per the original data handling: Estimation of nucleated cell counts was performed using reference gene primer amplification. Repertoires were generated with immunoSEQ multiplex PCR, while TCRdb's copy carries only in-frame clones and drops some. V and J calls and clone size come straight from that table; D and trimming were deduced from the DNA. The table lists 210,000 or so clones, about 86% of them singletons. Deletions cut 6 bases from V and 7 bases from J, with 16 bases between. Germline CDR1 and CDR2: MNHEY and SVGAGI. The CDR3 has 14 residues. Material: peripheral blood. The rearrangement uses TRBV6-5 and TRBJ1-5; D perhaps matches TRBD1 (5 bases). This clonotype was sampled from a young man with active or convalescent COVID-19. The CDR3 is CASSLRLTGQPQHF. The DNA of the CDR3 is TGTGCCAGCAGCTTAAGACTCACAGGACAGCCCCAGCATTTT.